This is a list of T cell receptor beta chains from one sample in a study of vaccination and CD4 T cells after COVID-19. TCRdb re-called the PCR reads with MiXCR, one entry per CDR3 protein. The table has over 10,000 distinct CDR3 sequences, about 32% seen once; the top ten hold roughly 35%. Antigens for these TCRs are unknown. The sample consisted of CD4+ T cells from blood, cultured in vitro, taken before SARS-CoV-2 vaccination. Source of these receptors: a human donor who received a COVID-19 vaccine. The CDR3 runs from the conserved cysteine through the conserved F or W. The order of the fields is J gene, clone size, V gene, D gene, CDR3 protein, CDR3 DNA. A D gene is named only where the DNA matches it firmly. Only part of the rows carry a size: once, few, many, or a class if the clone is expanded.

J: TRBJ2-5; size: few; V: TRBV12-3/TRBV12-4; D: TRBD1; CDR3: CASSLGIGQGETQYF; DNA: TGTGCCAGCAGTTTAGGTATCGGACAGGGAGAGACCCAGTACTTC
J: TRBJ2-6; size: -; V: TRBV5-5; D: -; CDR3: CASGPPSGANVLTF; DNA: TGTGCCAGCGGACCCCCCTCTGGGGCCAACGTCCTGACTTTC
J: TRBJ1-1; size: -; V: TRBV12-3/TRBV12-4; D: -; CDR3: CASKVNTEAFF; DNA: TGTGCCAGCAAGGTGAACACTGAAGCTTTCTTT
J: TRBJ1-1; size: few; V: TRBV7-9; D: -; CDR3: CASSLRGRNGTEAFF; DNA: TGTGCCAGCAGCTTACGGGGGAGGAATGGGACTGAAGCTTTCTTT
J: TRBJ2-1; size: -; V: TRBV12-3/TRBV12-4; D: -; CDR3: CASSLGGAMGNEQFF; DNA: TGTGCCAGCAGTTTGGGGGGGGCCATGGGGAATGAGCAGTTCTTC
J: TRBJ2-5; size: -; V: TRBV6-5; D: TRBD2; CDR3: CASSFSGGVSETEYF; DNA: TGTGCCAGCAGTTTTAGCGGGGGGGTATCGGAGACCGAGTACTTC
J: TRBJ2-3; size: -; V: TRBV30; D: -; CDR3: CAWSVAGSLYGPSTDTQYF; DNA: TGTGCCTGGAGTGTCGCAGGTAGTCTCTATGGACCAAGCACAGATACGCAGTATTTT
J: TRBJ2-3; size: -; V: TRBV19; D: -; CDR3: CASSRSGTVLTDTQYF; DNA: TGTGCCAGTAGCCGATCCGGGACCGTACTCACAGATACGCAGTATTTT
J: TRBJ1-5; size: few; V: TRBV12-3/TRBV12-4; D: -; CDR3: CASSLLAPGGNQPQHF; DNA: TGTGCCAGCAGTTTACTCGCTCCAGGGGGCAATCAGCCCCAGCATTTT
J: TRBJ2-5; size: few; V: TRBV18; D: TRBD2; CDR3: CASSRTSGGEETQYF; DNA: TGTGCCAGCTCACGGACTAGCGGGGGGGAAGAGACCCAGTACTTC
J: TRBJ2-3; size: few; V: TRBV12-3/TRBV12-4; D: -; CDR3: CASSLEGWRGADTQYF; DNA: TGTGCCAGCAGTTTAGAAGGTTGGAGGGGTGCCGATACGCAGTATTTT
J: TRBJ1-2; size: -; V: TRBV11-2; D: -; CDR3: CASSLDDHRDKQPPSNYGYTF; DNA: TGTGCCAGCAGCTTAGATGATCACCGGGACAAGCAACCACCCAGCAACTATGGCTACACCTTC
J: TRBJ2-3; size: -; V: TRBV13; D: -; CDR3: CASSLGMGAGPTDTQYF; DNA: TGTGCCAGCAGCTTAGGAATGGGGGCGGGACCCACAGATACGCAGTATTTT
J: TRBJ1-6; size: few; V: TRBV25-1; D: TRBD1; CDR3: CASSEETGFPSPLHF; DNA: TGTGCCAGCAGTGAAGAGACAGGGTTCCCGTCACCCCTCCACTTT
J: TRBJ1-2; size: few; V: TRBV20-1; D: TRBD1; CDR3: CSADTGVYGYTF; DNA: TGCAGTGCTGATACAGGGGTCTATGGCTACACCTTC
J: TRBJ2-7; size: -; V: TRBV6-1; D: TRBD2; CDR3: CASSRGLAGGLLTYEQYF; DNA: TGTGCCAGCAGCAGGGGACTAGCGGGGGGCCTCTTAACCTACGAGCAGTACTTC
J: TRBJ1-1; size: few; V: TRBV6-1; D: -; CDR3: CASFALTGENTEAFF; DNA: TGTGCCAGTTTTGCACTGACAGGCGAGAACACTGAAGCTTTCTTT
J: TRBJ2-5; size: -; V: TRBV5-1; D: TRBD1; CDR3: CASSLEITGGVQYF; DNA: TGCGCCAGCAGCTTAGAAATTACAGGGGGCGTTCAGTACTTC
J: TRBJ2-2; size: -; V: TRBV24-1; D: -; CDR3: CATSANKVGTGELFF; DNA: TGTGCCACCAGTGCCAACAAGGTTGGCACCGGGGAGCTGTTTTTT
J: TRBJ2-3; size: few; V: TRBV4-2; D: -; CDR3: CASSQFGGPSTDTQYF; DNA: TGTGCCAGCAGCCAGTTCGGGGGGCCCAGCACAGATACGCAGTATTTT
J: TRBJ1-6; size: few; V: TRBV6-1; D: -; CDR3: CASTHGMSYNSPLHF; DNA: TGTGCCAGCACCCACGGGATGTCCTATAATTCACCCCTCCACTTT
J: TRBJ1-1; size: once; V: TRBV18; D: -; CDR3: CASSPMNTEAFF; DNA: TGTGCCAGCTCACCCATGAACACTGAAGCTTTCTTT